The 18 T cell receptor beta chains given below trace back to one sample, sequenced in a study of T cell changes during pregnancy in multiple sclerosis. Sequencing was performed with immunoSEQ multiplex PCR; in TCRdb, only in-frame clones are kept and a portion is missing. The sample has more than 80,000 clones, 85% to 95% seen once; the top ten hold approximately 1.6%. The sequencing used peripheral blood, collected after pregnancy. These receptors were taken from a female donor with multiple sclerosis, enrolled in a pregnancy study.

The chain has TRBV7-2 and TRBJ2-1; 7 bases agree with TRBD2. Germline V gene sequence: CDR1 SGHTA, CDR2 FQGNSA. CDR3 size: 16 residues. The V and J ends lost 5 bases and 4 bases, in that order; junction bases with no gene match: 11. DNA of the CDR3: TGTGCCAGCAGCGACGAAACTAGCGCGAATTACAATGAGCAGTTCTTC. This gives the protein CASSDETSANYNEQFF. Full variable domain (rest looked up from reference TRBV7-2 and TRBJ2-1): GAGVSQSPSNKVTEKGKDVELRCDPISGHTALYWYRQSLGQGLEFLIYFQGNSAPDKSGLPSDRFSAERTGGSVSTLTIQRTQQEDSAVYLCASSDETSANYNEQFFGPGTRLTVL.

The J gene is TRBJ2-5, the V gene TRBV5-8; 9 bases align to TRBD2. Germline loops: CDR1 SGHTS, CDR2 YDEGEE. The CDR3 is 14 residues long. V was clipped by 2 bases and J by 5 bases; unmatched bases: 4. The CDR3 bases are TGTGCCAGCAGCTTTGGCGGGAGGGGTGAGACCCAGTACTTC. Its protein product is CASSFGGRGETQYF.

This clone was seen only once. CDR3 protein: CASSQGNEQFF. The CDR3 region has the DNA TGTGCCAGCTCACAGGGGAATGAGCAGTTCTTC. This sequence joins TRBV18 and TRBJ2-1; D perhaps matches TRBD1 (5 bases). The CDR3 extends over 11 amino acids. Germline lookup yields CDR1 KGHSH and CDR2 LQKENI. Trimming left V 4 bases short and J 7 bases short, with 5 bases between.

The J gene is TRBJ1-4, the V gene TRBV6-6; 8 bases fit TRBD1. V dropped 4 bases and J dropped 8; count of bases not matched to a gene: 6. Looked up from germline, CDR1 is MNHNY and CDR2 is SVGAGI (reference sequence). This CDR3 is 14 amino acids long. CDR3 nucleotides: TGTGCCAGCAGTTCGCCAGGGGGCAGGGAAAAACTGTTTTTT. Translating it yields CASSSPGGREKLFF.

This clone has a single count. The chain is built from TRBV15 and TRBJ1-2, with unresolved D. Germline loops: CDR1 LNHNV, CDR2 YYDKDF (reference sequence). Deletions cut 8 bases from V and 4 bases from J, with 14 bases between. The CDR3 totals 13 residues. Here the CDR3 DNA reads TGTGCCACCGGCCGAGCGGTTGGCTATGGCTACACCTTC. Its protein product is CATGRAVGYGYTF.

This chain uses TRBV30 with TRBJ2-1; 7 bases are a match to TRBD2. The CDR3 totals 14 residues. Germline-derived CDR1 and CDR2 are GTSNPN and SVGIG (reference sequence). V was clipped by 2 bases and J by 6 bases; unmatched bases: 7. CDR3 amino acids: CAWSIGRYLNEQFF. The CDR3 DNA reads TGTGCCTGGAGTATCGGGAGGTACCTCAATGAGCAGTTCTTC.

The CDR3 bases are TGTGCCAGCAGTGAGGTGAGTGCAGCGGGGGGTCCAGATACGCAGTATTTT. As protein: CASSEVSAAGGPDTQYF. This chain links TRBV6-4 with TRBJ2-3; the match to TRBD2 covers 9 bases. The germline CDR1 and CDR2 sequences are MRHNA and SNTAGT. This CDR3 region has 17 residues. V lost 3 bases to trimming and J lost 4 bases; unmatched junction nucleotides: 11.

The V gene is TRBV6-1, the J gene TRBJ2-7; 7 positions agree with TRBD1. Germline CDR1 MNHNS, CDR2 SASEGT. Germline trimming cut 4 bases from V and 1 base from J; bases unmatched to any gene: 7. The CDR3 totals 15 residues. The CDR3 nucleotides are TGTGCCAGCAGTGGCTGGGACAGACTATCCTACGAGCAGTACTTC. It yields the protein CASSGWDRLSYEQYF.

The CDR3 sequence is CASSPGLLSGNTIYF. The CDR3 DNA sequence: TGTGCCAGCAGCCCGGGACTTCTGTCTGGAAACACCATATATTTT. J is TRBJ1-3 and V is TRBV4-2, with D possibly being TRBD1 (5 bases). Per the germline V gene, CDR1 is LGHNA and CDR2 is YNFKEQ. CDR3 length: 15 residues. V was trimmed by 4 bases and J by 1 base, leaving 11 bases between them.

This chain connects TRBV4-2 to TRBJ1-1; maybe TRBD1 (6 bases). Trimming left V 0 bases short and J 1 base short, with 9 bases between. The germline V gene encodes CDR1 LGHNA and CDR2 YNFKEQ. This CDR3 is built from 15 residues. CDR3 DNA sequence: TGTGCCAGCAGCCAAGATCAGGACAGGAACACTGAAGCTTTCTTT. Its translation is CASSQDQDRNTEAFF.

As concerns this clone: Other DNA sequences in the same sample also yield this CDR3. The chain links TRBV19 to TRBJ1-5; the D gene is possibly TRBD1 (5 bases). This CDR3 is 14 amino acids long. The germline V gene has CDR1 LNHDA and CDR2 SQIVND (reference sequence). The germline V and J ends were trimmed by 6 bases and 2 bases, with 11 bases remaining between them. The CDR3 reads CASSRGGGNQPQHF. DNA for the CDR3: TGTGCCAGTAGCCGGGGCGGGGGCAATCAGCCCCAGCATTTT. Variable domain in full (rest from reference TRBV19 and TRBJ1-5): DGGITQSPKYLFRKEGQNVTLSCEQNLNHDAMYWYRQDPGQGLRLIYYSQIVNDFQKGDIAEGYSVSREKKESFPLTVTSAQKNPTAFYLCASSRGGGNQPQHFGDGTRLSIL.

The chain combines TRBV19 with TRBJ2-2; 7 nucleotides align to TRBD2. J gave up 1 base and V 5 bases, and 4 bases lay outside the gene matches. Germline CDR1 is LNHDA and CDR2 is SQIVND (reference sequence). CDR3 length equals 15 residues. In nucleotides, the CDR3 is TGTGCCAGTAGTGTCGGGACTAAGAACACCGGGGAGCTGTTTTTT. Amino acids: CASSVGTKNTGELFF.

The V and J genes are TRBV30 and TRBJ1-6; no reliable D call. There are 15 residues in the CDR3. Germline loops: CDR1 GTSNPN, CDR2 SVGIG (reference sequence). V dropped 0 bases and J dropped 0 bases, with 6 bases sitting between them. CDR3 DNA sequence: TGTGCCTGGAGTGTCGAGAGCTCCTATAATTCACCCCTCCACTTT. Amino acid sequence: CAWSVESSYNSPLHF.

V gene TRBV19 combines with J gene TRBJ1-1; 8 bases match TRBD1. Trimming cost V 6 bases and J 6 bases; bases outside gene matches: 3. The CDR3 is 12 amino acids. CDR1 LNHDA and CDR2 SQIVND come from the germline V gene (reference sequence). CDR3 amino acids: CASRVDRAEAFF. The CDR3 region has the DNA TGTGCCAGTAGGGTGGACAGGGCTGAAGCTTTCTTT.

This sequence joins TRBV5-1 and TRBJ2-2; the match to TRBD1 covers 8 bases. V was clipped by 1 base and J by 5 bases; unmatched bases: 4. The CDR3 runs 15 residues. The germline V gene has CDR1 SGHRS and CDR2 YFSETQ. CDR3 DNA: TGCGCCAGCAGCTTGACCGGGACAGGAACCGGGGAGCTGTTTTTT. Translating it yields CASSLTGTGTGELFF. Drawing the rest from reference TRBV5-1 and TRBJ2-2, the complete variable domain is KAGVTQTPRYLIKTRGQQVTLSCSPISGHRSVSWYQQTPGQGLQFLFEYFSETQRNKGNFPGRFSGRQFSNSRSEMNVSTLELGDSALYLCASSLTGTGTGELFFGEGSRLTVL.

A single count supports this clone. V usage is TRBV18 and J usage is TRBJ2-2, with a possible D match to TRBD1 (5 bases). V lost 2 bases, J lost 7 bases, and 11 bases lay in between. There are 14 residues in the CDR3. From germline, CDR1 is KGHSH and CDR2 LQKENI. The CDR3 bases are TGTGCCAGCTCACCAGGCAGGGTTCGCGGGGAGCTGTTTTTT. Translation gives CASSPGRVRGELFF.

This chain uses TRBV6-9 with TRBJ2-7, with D maybe TRBD1 (6 bases). The CDR3 sequence is 15 residues long. Germline V lookup: CDR1 MNHGY, CDR2 SVAAGI. V was shortened by 0 bases and J by 2 bases, with 11 bases between the two germline ends. CDR3 sequence reads: CASSYSDSQAYEQYF. The CDR3 DNA is TGTGCCAGCAGTTATTCGGACAGCCAAGCCTACGAGCAGTACTTC.

The rearrangement uses TRBV5-1 and TRBJ1-1, with 8 bases matching TRBD1. CDR3 length equals 14 residues. Looked up from germline, CDR1 is SGHRS and CDR2 is YFSETQ. V was pared by 5 bases and J by 5 bases, with 8 bases of the junction left unmatched. The CDR3 DNA reads TGCGCCAGCAGAAGCCAGGGGGCAAGAACTGAAGCTTTCTTT. It is translated as CASRSQGARTEAFF.